A selection of T cell receptor beta chains follows, all from one sample in a study of post-analysis software for immune sequencing data. TCRdb used MiXCR to reprocess the PCR reads, holding one entry per CDR3 protein. The sample has about 540,000 distinct CDR3 sequences; roughly 34% are singletons. The sample consisted of blood. These receptors all come from a girl aged 2-17 years with multiple sclerosis. Both conserved end residues are part of each CDR3. Clone size is not always given. Where it is, it says once, few, many or a class for expanded clones.

clone size: -
CDR3 length: 17
V gene: TRBV7-3
CDR3 protein: CASSALLAGGPTGELFF

clone size: -
CDR3 length: 14
V gene: TRBV7-8
CDR3 protein: CASSLRDHADTQYF

clone size: -
CDR3 length: 13
V gene: TRBV5-1
CDR3 protein: CASSPWTGGEQYF

clone size: -
CDR3 length: 15
V gene: TRBV12-3/TRBV12-4
CDR3 protein: CASSFVSGARNGYTF

clone size: -
CDR3 length: 14
V gene: TRBV15
CDR3 protein: CATSRDRRLPEQFF

clone size: many
CDR3 length: 14
V gene: TRBV29-1
CDR3 protein: CSVDSMDREETQYF

clone size: few
CDR3 length: 15
V gene: TRBV5-1
CDR3 protein: CASSPGHGLYNEQFF

clone size: few
CDR3 length: 16
V gene: TRBV6-5
CDR3 protein: CASSYWTSGGRETQYF

clone size: few
CDR3 length: 12
V gene: TRBV10-3
CDR3 protein: CAISESANEQFF

clone size: -
CDR3 length: 14
V gene: TRBV7-2
CDR3 protein: CASSITRVNTEAFF

clone size: few
CDR3 length: 17
V gene: TRBV5-1
CDR3 protein: CASSLAHRGLNNSPLHF

clone size: few
CDR3 length: 14
V gene: TRBV5-1
CDR3 protein: CASSLLDPREKLFF

clone size: -
CDR3 length: 15
V gene: TRBV7-6
CDR3 protein: CASSLGQQGIVSVFF

clone size: few
CDR3 length: 16
V gene: TRBV11-2
CDR3 protein: CASSSSPGQWTYEQYF

clone size: few
CDR3 length: 14
V gene: TRBV3-1
CDR3 protein: CASSQGDPPYEQYF

clone size: -
CDR3 length: 13
V gene: TRBV6-5
CDR3 protein: CASSGPNNQPQHF

clone size: few
CDR3 length: 15
V gene: TRBV5-1
CDR3 protein: CASSLDGRPNNEQFF

clone size: -
CDR3 length: 14
V gene: TRBV20-1
CDR3 protein: CSASSSGLNYGYTF

clone size: few
CDR3 length: 15
V gene: TRBV24-1
CDR3 protein: CATGRTELNTGELFF

clone size: few
CDR3 length: 18
V gene: TRBV6-1
CDR3 protein: CASRQRGLAGGLTDTQYF

clone size: -
CDR3 length: 15
V gene: TRBV15
CDR3 protein: CATSRDPGTYNEQFF

clone size: -
CDR3 length: 13
V gene: TRBV3-1
CDR3 protein: CASSLKSYNEQFF

clone size: -
CDR3 length: 13
V gene: TRBV20-1
CDR3 protein: CSALKDSGDEQFF